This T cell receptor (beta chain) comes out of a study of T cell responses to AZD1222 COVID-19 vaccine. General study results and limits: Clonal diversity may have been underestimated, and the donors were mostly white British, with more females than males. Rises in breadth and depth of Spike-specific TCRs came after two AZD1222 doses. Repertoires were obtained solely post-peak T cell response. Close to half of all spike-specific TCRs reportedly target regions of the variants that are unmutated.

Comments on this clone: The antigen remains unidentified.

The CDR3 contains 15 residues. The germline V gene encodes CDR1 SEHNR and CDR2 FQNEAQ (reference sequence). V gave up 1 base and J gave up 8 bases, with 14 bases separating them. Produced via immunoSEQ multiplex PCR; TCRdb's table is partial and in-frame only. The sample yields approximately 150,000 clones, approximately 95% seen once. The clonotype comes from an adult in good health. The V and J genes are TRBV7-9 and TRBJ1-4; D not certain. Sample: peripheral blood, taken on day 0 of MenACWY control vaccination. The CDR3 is CASSLGAVGGEKLFF. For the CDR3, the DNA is TGTGCCAGCAGCTTAGGAGCGGTGGGAGGAGAAAAACTGTTTTTT.